Listed below are T cell receptor beta chains from one sample, sequenced in a study of T-cell memory formation after mild COVID-19. TCRdb used MiXCR to reprocess the 5' RACE reads, holding one entry per CDR3 protein. The sample includes about 340,000 distinct CDR3 sequences, approximately 15% of them seen just once. Sequenced: PBMCs or a T cell subset sorted from them (not recorded which). These TCRs come from a man younger than 30 who had mild COVID-19 (a few samples of this study predate the infection). Cell type and time point are not known. Each CDR3 is given without its conserved first and last residue. Expanded clones are given a class, and other clones once, few, many or no size at all.

>TRBJ1-3|13|few|TRBV15
ATSRAGTPGNTIY
>TRBJ1-2|11|few|TRBV7-2
ASSLDSYYGYT
>TRBJ2-2|12|NA|TRBV5-1
ASSRDSWSGELF
>TRBJ2-3|14|few|TRBV7-2
ASSLRAGGPPDTQY
>TRBJ1-5|13|NA|TRBV28
ASSLGGPGYQPQH
>TRBJ2-5|11|few|TRBV5-1
ASSFTPKETQY
>TRBJ1-1|12|few|TRBV3-1
ASSPAWGAGGAF
>TRBJ2-5|13|few|TRBV10-3
AISDPGGQGETQY
>TRBJ2-4|16|NA|TRBV4-3
ASSQASGTDLAKNIQY
>TRBJ1-4|13|NA|TRBV7-6
ASSLTRSRGEKLF
>TRBJ2-3|12|many|TRBV5-1
ASSLAVGTDTQY
>TRBJ2-1|13|many|TRBV9
ASSPGGRIYNEQF
>TRBJ2-2|11|many|TRBV29-1
SVAGGGSEELF
>TRBJ1-1|12|NA|TRBV6-2/TRBV6-3
ASRGQGLNTEAF
>TRBJ1-2|11|few|TRBV6-5
ASSPDGPRGYT
>TRBJ1-1|15|few|TRBV5-1
ASSLIAPLAPDTEAF
>TRBJ1-2|16|few|TRBV4-1
ASSPGASWGEGRVGYT
>TRBJ2-3|14|NA|TRBV7-2
ASSSRGTPPPDTQY
>TRBJ1-5|13|NA|TRBV6-5
ASSYSGGSNQPQH
>TRBJ2-1|13|NA|TRBV4-3
ASSHGRGRGNEQF
>TRBJ2-3|15|few|TRBV20-1
SARLPPKLAVLDTQY
>TRBJ2-1|12|NA|TRBV12-3/TRBV12-4
ASTTGVLSNEQF
>TRBJ2-4|12|many|TRBV13
ASSPSGARGIQY
>TRBJ2-1|17|NA|TRBV6-2/TRBV6-3
ASSSPIATSGSSYNEQF
>TRBJ2-3|13|NA|TRBV27
ASSLLGGEADTQY
>TRBJ2-3|14|NA|TRBV7-3
ASSLAPGFSTDTQY
>TRBJ1-5|17|few|TRBV20-1
SARPVVGDRVGGNQPQH
>TRBJ2-7|9|NA|TRBV10-2
ASSSVDEQY
>TRBJ2-1|13|NA|TRBV19
ASMLPGLSNNEQF
>TRBJ2-2|13|few|TRBV7-9
ASSQSSATTGELF
>TRBJ2-2|16|NA|TRBV12-3/TRBV12-4
ASREPDRESGSTGELF
>TRBJ2-4|14|NA|TRBV3-1
ASSRDSTLAKNIQY
>TRBJ1-5|11|few|TRBV6-5
ASRAARNQPQH
>TRBJ1-6|11|NA|TRBV6-2/TRBV6-3
ASSWGYNSPLH
>TRBJ2-7|15|NA|TRBV10-3
AISSILAGEHSYEQY
>TRBJ2-7|12|few|TRBV5-1
ASSSGQFSYEQY
>TRBJ2-3|13|few|TRBV4-2
ASSPRRGGTDTQY
>TRBJ2-4|13|once|TRBV6-2/TRBV6-3
ASSLWGGAKNIQY
>TRBJ1-5|13|few|TRBV12-3/TRBV12-4
ASSLNRAGNQPQH